The source of this T cell receptor (beta chain) is a study of molecular identifiers for immune sequencing clone quantification. About the study: Replicate experiments took RNA from around 20,000 or 100,000 naive CD8 cells, divided it five ways and sequenced four. Findings of the study overall: It was shown that clones above 20 RNA copies held over 99% of effector molecules, but under 1% in naive cells.

The CDR3 is made up of 11 amino acids. V was cut by 7 bases and J by 5 bases, with 9 bases left in between. The germline gives CDR1 MNHEY, CDR2 SVGAGI. As for this clonotype: The antigen is unknown. This may be a read error: a much more frequent sequence differs by one nucleotide.

Libraries of naive CD8 cells were prepared from approximately 20,000 to 1,000,000 sorted cells using 10%, 30% or 50% RNA. Researchers sorted naive CD8 T cells as cells that were CD8+CD4-CCR7+CD45RA+. MiXCR was run by TCRdb on the PCR reads, yielding one entry per CDR3 protein. The profile covers about 500,000 distinct CDR3 sequences, with about 26% appearing a single time and 0.7% to 0.9% taken by the ten largest. The sequenced material came from naive CD8+ T cells from blood, with Jurkat cell RNA spiked in. Subset meaning: FACS-sorted CD8+CD4-CCR7+CD45RA+ naive T cells. This chain uses TRBV6-5 with TRBJ2-7; D remains ambiguous. The sequence derives from a human donor in good health. Some libraries in this study had Jurkat cell RNA spiked in. The DNA for the CDR3 is TGTGCCAGCAACTCTTGGGACGAGCAGTACTTC. Protein sequence: CASNSWDEQYF.